Detailed here is one T cell receptor (beta chain). Sequenced by immunoSEQ multiplex PCR; TCRdb stores in-frame clones only, minus some. The data contain 350,000 to 450,000 clones, about 90% of them singletons. This specimen belongs to a study of blood T cell repertoires in COVID-19. Germline CDR1 is SGDLS and CDR2 is YYNGEE. V was cut by 0 bases and J by 3 bases, with 9 bases left in between. The CDR3 extends over 14 amino acids. Source material: peripheral blood. This clonotype originated in an older woman with COVID-19, enrolled during active disease. The chain is built from TRBV9 and TRBJ1-1; no firm D call. The CDR3 DNA follows: TGTGCCAGCAGCGTAGGTCGGGTGGACACTGAAGCTTTCTTT. Its protein product is CASSVGRVDTEAFF. Combining the CDR3 with reference TRBV9 and TRBJ1-1 gives the whole variable domain DSGVTQTPKHLITATGQRVTLRCSPRSGDLSVYWYQQSLDQGLQFLIQYYNGEERAKGNILERFSAQQFPDLHSELNLSSLELGDSALYFCASSVGRVDTEAFFGQGTRLTVV.